These 12 T cell receptor beta chains originate from one sample sequenced in a study of blood T cell repertoires in COVID-19. The repertoire was sequenced with immunoSEQ multiplex PCR; TCRdb's copy has only in-frame clones and lacks some. The profile shows some 210,000 clones, 84% of them singletons. Sequencing was carried out using peripheral blood. These receptor sequences come from a woman aged 50 to 60 with active or convalescent COVID-19.

Turning to this clone: At one boundary the junction diverges from the germline segment, which might be a read error. J is TRBJ1-1 and V is TRBV10-3, with D perhaps TRBD1 (6 bases). The CDR3 loop spans 13 amino acids. Germline values: CDR1 ENHRY, CDR2 SYGVKD. As DNA, the CDR3 is TGTGCCATCAGGACACCCGGGGACACTCAAGCTTTCTTT. Amino acid sequence: CAIRTPGDTQAFF.

Of note for this clone: One end of the junction varies from germline; a read error may be responsible. The V call is TRBV29-1, the J call TRBJ2-3; D unresolved. The CDR3 spans 9 residues. Germline V gives CDR1 SQVTM, CDR2 ANQGSEA. As DNA, the CDR3 is TGCAGCGTAAACCCTACTCGGGATTTT. Amino acids: CSVNPTRDF.

V gene TRBV15 combines with J gene TRBJ1-1; no reliable D call. The V gene lost 0 bases and the J gene lost 9 bases, with 17 bases spanning the gap. Per the germline V gene, CDR1 is LNHNV and CDR2 is YYDKDF (reference sequence). CDR3 length: 15 amino acids. The CDR3 DNA reads TGTGCCACCAGCAGAGATAGTGGCGGTCCGAGCCAAGCTTTCTTT. Translated: CATSRDSGGPSQAFF.

The J gene is TRBJ2-2, the V gene TRBV12-3 or TRBV12-4, with a tentative D call TRBD2 (6 bases). The CDR3 has 12 residues. V lost 5 bases, J lost 6 bases, and 7 bases lay in between. DNA for the CDR3: TGTGCCAGCAGTCGCGGGGCCGGGGAGCTGTTTTTT. The encoded protein is CASSRGAGELFF.

The chain recombines TRBV28 with TRBJ1-4, with D tentatively TRBD1 (6 bases). The CDR3 runs to 15 residues. V gave up 4 bases and J gave up 0 bases, with 9 bases separating them. Looked up from germline, CDR1 is MDHEN and CDR2 is SYDVKM. As DNA, the CDR3 is TGTGCCAGCAGTTCCTCAGGGGCAACTAATGAAAAACTGTTTTTT. Its protein is CASSSSGATNEKLFF.

V is TRBV5-6 and J is TRBJ1-5, with D maybe TRBD1 (6 bases). This CDR3 region has 14 residues. The V gene's germline CDR1 is SGHDT and CDR2 YYEEEE. V lost 1 base to trimming and J lost 7 bases, with 12 bases between them. CDR3 residues: CASSLRQGIQPQHF. DNA of the CDR3: TGTGCCAGCAGCTTGAGGCAGGGGATACAGCCCCAGCATTTT. The full variable domain, completed using reference TRBV5-6 and TRBJ1-5, is DAGVTQSPTHLIKTRGQQVTLRCSPKSGHDTVSWYQQALGQGPQFIFQYYEEEERQRGNFPDRFSGHQFPNYSSELNVNALLLGDSALYLCASSLRQGIQPQHFGDGTRLSIL.

The chain is built from TRBV6-1 and TRBJ2-1; D is ambiguous. Deletions cut 0 bases from V and 0 bases from J, with 18 bases between. CDR1 is MNHNS and CDR2 is SASEGT in the germline V gene. CDR3 length: 19 residues. This chain's CDR3 is CASSEAYGWQLSSYNEQFF. The CDR3 DNA follows: TGTGCCAGCAGTGAAGCTTATGGCTGGCAGTTAAGCTCCTACAATGAGCAGTTCTTC.

The chain recombines TRBV5-6 with TRBJ2-7; 7 nucleotides line up with TRBD2. V trimming: 0 bases; J trimming: 2 bases; junction bases outside the gene matches: 8. The CDR3 is 16 amino acids. Germline CDR1 is SGHDT and CDR2 is YYEEEE. This CDR3 is CASSLVGLAATYEQYV. The DNA for the CDR3 is TGTGCCAGCAGCTTGGTCGGGCTAGCGGCAACCTACGAGCAGTACGTC.

The chain recombines TRBV2 with TRBJ2-1; 8 bases are a match to TRBD2. There are 18 residues in the CDR3. The germline CDR1 and CDR2 sequences are SNHLY and FYNNEI. Trimming cost V 8 bases and J 0 bases; bases outside gene matches: 15. The CDR3 loop is CASRPRLAGAGSYNEQFF. Written as DNA, the CDR3 is TGTGCCAGCCGTCCGAGGCTAGCGGGTGCCGGCTCCTACAATGAGCAGTTCTTC.

The chain is built from TRBV18 and TRBJ1-6, with D possibly TRBD1 on 6 matching bases. V lost 6 bases to trimming and J lost 8 bases, with 14 bases between them. CDR1 is KGHSH and CDR2 is LQKENI in the germline V gene. The CDR3 totals 14 residues. Here the CDR3 reads CASSQRQVDSPLHF. The CDR3 DNA sequence: TGTGCCAGCTCTCAGCGACAGGTAGATTCACCCCTCCACTTT.

This chain uses TRBV27 with TRBJ1-2; weak D call: TRBD1 (6 bases). CDR3 length: 19 amino acids. Germline V gene lookup returns CDR1 MNHEY and CDR2 SMNVEV (reference sequence). Trimming cost V 0 bases and J 4 bases, with 24 bases left between them. CDR3 in DNA: TGTGCCAGCAGTTTATCGGGATCCACAGGGACACAAAGCCCCTATGGCTACACCTTC. This encodes CASSLSGSTGTQSPYGYTF.

This clone was picked up one time. The chain combines TRBV3-1 (or the pseudogene TRBV3-2) with TRBJ2-1; a weak D match, TRBD2 (5 bases). Per germline, CDR1 LGHDT and CDR2 YNNKEL (reference sequence). The CDR3 contains 13 residues. Trimming took 4 bases from V and 6 from J, leaving 10 bases between them. CDR3 loop: CASSLSRGNEQFF. Here the CDR3 DNA reads TGTGCCAGCAGCCTCTCCCGGGGCAATGAGCAGTTCTTC.